These 30 T cell receptor beta chains were all obtained from the same sample, sequenced in a study of T-cell reconstitution after alpha-beta-depleted transplantation in children. The TCRbeta library was prepared with unique molecular identifiers. TCRdb reprocessed the PCR reads with MiXCR, giving one entry per CDR3 protein. The sample lists 250,000 to 300,000 distinct CDR3 sequences, 10% occurring once. The material sequenced was PBMCs, taken before TCRalphabeta/CD19-depleted stem cell transplant. Receptors originate from a boy under two years old with acute myeloid leukemia, due to receive a stem cell transplant.

About this clonotype itself: This may come from a read error, since a much larger clone is one base off. This chain joins TRBV5-5 and TRBJ2-7, with 9 bases matching TRBD2. The junction had 16 bases not matched to a gene; V was cut back by 4 bases and J by 5 bases. The CDR3 contains 17 residues. Germline CDR1 and CDR2: SGHKS and YYEKEE (reference sequence). The CDR3 DNA reads TGTGCCAGCAGCCGACTGACTTTGCGGGAGGGAGGCGACGAGCAGTACTTC. Its translation: CASSRLTLREGGDEQYF.

This clonotype was recorded at least ten times. This chain connects TRBV6-5 to TRBJ1-6; TRBD1 matches 8 bases. V trimming: 4 bases; J trimming: 14 bases; junction bases outside the gene matches: 10. Germline V gene sequence: CDR1 MNHEY, CDR2 SVGAGI. The CDR3 is 14 amino acids. In nucleotides, the CDR3 is TGTGCCAGCAGTTTCCGGGACAGGAGTAGGACCCTCCACTTT. Amino acid sequence: CASSFRDRSRTLHF.

Many counts were recorded for this clonotype. The V and J genes are TRBV5-1 and TRBJ1-5; D is perhaps TRBD1 (6 bases). The length of the CDR3 is 16 residues. CDR1 SGHRS and CDR2 YFSETQ come from the germline V gene. The ends were cut back, 4 bases at V and 6 bases at J, with 20 bases in the middle. CDR3 nucleotides: TGCGCCAGCAGCCCGCTTGGGGCAGGGGCAGGTCAGCCCCAGCATTTT. It is translated as CASSPLGAGAGQPQHF.

The chain couples TRBV7-2 to TRBJ2-6; a possible D gene is TRBD2 (5 bases). Germline values: CDR1 SGHTA, CDR2 FQGNSA. Trimming removed 5 bases at V and 6 bases at J, with 14 bases between. The CDR3 covers 15 residues. The CDR3 spells CASSKLRAAANVLTF. CDR3 DNA sequence: TGTGCCAGCAGCAAACTGAGGGCTGCGGCCAACGTCCTGACTTTC.

This clonotype was counted only a few times. The chain employs TRBV29-1 and TRBJ2-7; no reliable D call. Trimming shortened V by 0 bases and J by 5 bases, and 11 bases separated the two germline ends. Germline loops: CDR1 SQVTM, CDR2 ANQGSEA. The CDR3 totals 13 residues. CDR3 bases: TGCAGCGTTGAAGAGAACGTCCCCAACGAGCAGTACTTC. Protein: CSVEENVPNEQYF.

There are many counts of this clonotype. The chain links TRBV12-3 or TRBV12-4 to TRBJ1-5; D ambiguous. The CDR3 extends over 15 amino acids. Deletions cut 5 bases from V and 3 bases from J, with 14 bases between. This CDR3 reads CASSPSGSFNQPQHF. DNA for the CDR3: TGTGCCAGCAGTCCTTCGGGCAGCTTCAATCAGCCCCAGCATTTT.

This clonotype was counted at least ten times. The J gene is TRBJ1-6, the V gene TRBV27, with D possibly being TRBD1 (5 bases). The CDR3 loop spans 16 amino acids. V dropped 4 bases and J dropped 9 bases, with 19 bases sitting between them. The germline gives CDR1 MNHEY, CDR2 SMNVEV (reference sequence). CDR3 nucleotide sequence: TGTGCCAGCAGTTCGATATTGAGAGGGGATAGTTCACCCCTCCACTTT. It is translated as CASSSILRGDSSPLHF.

There are many counts of this clonotype. The V gene is TRBV15, the J gene TRBJ2-1; 12 bases are shared with TRBD2. After removal of 1 base from V and 14 bases from J, the junction contained 6 bases not matched to a gene. The length of the CDR3 is 14 residues. Germline values: CDR1 LNHNV, CDR2 YYDKDF (reference sequence). The CDR3 DNA reads as TGTGCCACCAGCAGAGCACTAGCGGGAGGTAGGGAGTTCTTC. It encodes CATSRALAGGREFF.

This rearrangement joins TRBV11-2 to TRBJ1-2; TRBD1 aligns across 7 bases. The CDR3 loop spans 17 amino acids. J was trimmed by 5 bases and V by 4 bases; bases with no gene match: 16. CDR1 is SGHAT and CDR2 is FQNNGV in the germline V gene. CDR3 amino acids: CASSSRDRVYGSYGYTF. The CDR3 nucleotides are TGTGCCAGCAGCTCCCGGGACAGAGTATACGGTAGTTATGGCTACACCTTC.

This clonotype was seen many times. This chain uses TRBV7-2 with TRBJ2-5; the match to TRBD2 covers 7 bases. J gave up 4 bases and V 0 bases, and 5 bases lay outside the gene matches. Germline assignment: CDR1 SGHTA and CDR2 FQGNSA. The CDR3 consists of 15 residues. The CDR3 DNA follows: TGTGCCAGCAGCTTAGCGTTAAGCGGGGTAGAGACCCAGTACTTC. This gives the protein CASSLALSGVETQYF.

A note on this clonotype: With a much larger clone just one base away, this may be a read error. The V gene is TRBV7-6, the J gene TRBJ2-7; 12 bases match TRBD1. This CDR3 has 14 residues. Germline CDR1 reads SGHVS; CDR2 reads FNYEAQ. The CDR3 sequence is CARSLGTGGNEQYF. In DNA form, the CDR3 reads TGTGCCAGGAGCTTGGGGACAGGGGGCAACGAGCAGTACTTC.

In its sample, this clonotype was seen many times. V usage is TRBV9 and J usage is TRBJ2-5, with 10 bases fitting TRBD2. The V gene's germline CDR1 is SGDLS and CDR2 YYNGEE. This CDR3 contains 13 residues. V shed 3 bases and J 4 bases; nucleotides not matched to a gene: 0. The CDR3 loop reads CASSGLAGETQYF. The DNA of the CDR3 is TGTGCCAGCAGCGGACTAGCGGGAGAGACCCAGTACTTC. Full variable domain (remainder filled in from reference TRBV9 and TRBJ2-5): DSGVTQTPKHLITATGQRVTLRCSPRSGDLSVYWYQQSLDQGLQFLIQYYNGEERAKGNILERFSAQQFPDLHSELNLSSLELGDSALYFCASSGLAGETQYFGPGTRLLVL.

There are many counts of this clonotype. The chain carries TRBV11-2 and TRBJ2-3; D might be TRBD1 (5 bases). This CDR3 contains 18 residues. The V end lost 0 bases, the J end lost 1 base, and 17 bases lay between the germline ends. Germline V gene sequence: CDR1 SGHAT, CDR2 FQNNGV. The CDR3 sequence: CASSLDRKGPFGTDTQYF. The CDR3 bases are TGTGCCAGCAGCTTAGATCGGAAGGGGCCTTTCGGCACAGATACGCAGTATTTT.

Ten or more counts support this clonotype. V and J are TRBV29-1 and TRBJ2-7; D not certain. The CDR3 has 13 amino acids. CDR1 is SQVTM and CDR2 is ANQGSEA in the germline V gene. V gave up 6 bases and J gave up 1 base, with 13 bases separating them. CDR3 DNA: TGCAGCGTCAAAGGGCGGTTTTCCTACGAGCAGTACTTC. Translation: CSVKGRFSYEQYF.

There are many counts of this clonotype. The genes are TRBV29-1 and TRBJ2-3; TRBD2 matches at 10 bases. Germline V CDR1 and CDR2: SQVTM, ANQGSEA. The trim removed 2 bases at V and 2 bases at J, leaving 7 bases unmatched. This CDR3 region has 16 residues. The CDR3 DNA is TGCAGCGTTGAAAAGGGAGCGGGAGGGCACACAGATACGCAGTATTTT. It yields the protein CSVEKGAGGHTDTQYF.

This clonotype showed up many times. The rearrangement uses TRBV18 and TRBJ1-6, with 7 bases matching TRBD1. The length of the CDR3 is 15 residues. V lost 3 bases, J lost 7 bases, and 6 bases stayed unmatched. The germline V gene encodes CDR1 KGHSH and CDR2 LQKENI. CDR3 sequence: CASSPGAGGNSPLHF. The CDR3 coding sequence is TGTGCCAGCTCACCGGGAGCAGGGGGGAATTCACCCCTCCACTTT.

In this sample, this clonotype turned up many times. The CDR3 region is CASSLSRRGYDEQYF. The CDR3 bases are TGTGCCAGCAGCCTAAGCCGCCGTGGGTACGACGAGCAGTACTTC. The genes are TRBV7-9 and TRBJ2-7; D not resolved. Germline V gene data show CDR1 as SEHNR and CDR2 as FQNEAQ (reference sequence). The CDR3 runs 15 residues. V was shortened by 5 bases and J by 5 bases, with 19 bases between the two germline ends. Combining the CDR3 with reference TRBV7-9 and TRBJ2-7 gives the whole variable domain DTGVSQNPRHKITKRGQNVTFRCDPISEHNRLYWYRQTLGQGPEFLTYFQNEAQLEKSRLLSDRFSAERPKGSFSTLEIQRTEQGDSAMYLCASSLSRRGYDEQYFGPGTRLTVT.

This clonotype was seen a handful of times. The genes are TRBV7-9 and TRBJ1-1; no firm D call. Germline values: CDR1 SEHNR, CDR2 FQNEAQ (reference sequence). The germline V and J ends were trimmed by 7 bases and 1 base, with 7 bases remaining between them. The CDR3 is 12 amino acids. The CDR3 nucleotides are TGTGCCAGCACGATATCGAACACTGAAGCTTTCTTT. Amino acid sequence: CASTISNTEAFF.

In this sample, this clonotype turned up many times. The rearrangement uses TRBV5-6 and TRBJ2-1, with a tentative D call TRBD1 (6 bases). The CDR3 extends over 15 amino acids. Trimming left V 0 bases short and J 1 base short, with 8 bases between. Germline V lookup: CDR1 SGHDT, CDR2 YYEEEE. CDR3 region: CASSLEGVSYNEQFF. In DNA, the CDR3 is TGTGCCAGCAGCTTGGAGGGGGTTTCCTACAATGAGCAGTTCTTC.

This chain connects TRBV6-5 to TRBJ2-1; D might be TRBD2 (6 bases). The length of the CDR3 is 18 residues. Deletions cut 6 bases from V and 1 base from J, with 22 bases between. The germline CDR1 and CDR2 sequences are MNHEY and SVGAGI. DNA for the CDR3: TGTGCCAGCAGACTCGTCTCCCTAGCGAAGGATTCCTACAATGAGCAGTTCTTC. It codes for CASRLVSLAKDSYNEQFF.

The chain employs TRBV15 and TRBJ1-5; no definite D call. CDR1 and CDR2 (germline): LNHNV, YYDKDF (reference sequence). The CDR3 runs to 13 residues. V dropped 0 bases and J dropped 8 bases, with 8 bases sitting between them. This CDR3 reads CATSRDQDEPQHF. CDR3 bases: TGTGCCACCAGCAGAGACCAAGACGAGCCCCAGCATTTT. The full variable domain, with the rest looked up from reference TRBV15 and TRBJ1-5, is DAMVIQNPRYQVTQFGKPVTLSCSQTLNHNVMYWYQQKSSQAPKLLFHYYDKDFNNEADTPDNFQSRRPNTSFCFLDIRSPGLGDTAMYLCATSRDQDEPQHFGDGTRLSIL.

Ten or more counts support this clonotype. The chain links TRBV5-1 to TRBJ2-2; TRBD2 matches at 8 bases. The CDR3 is 16 residues long. CDR1 is SGHRS, CDR2 YFSETQ, per germline. The V and J ends lost 2 bases and 1 base, in that order; junction bases with no gene match: 4. CDR3: CASSFISGGNTGELFF. CDR3 nucleotides: TGCGCCAGCAGCTTTATAAGCGGGGGGAACACCGGGGAGCTGTTTTTT. The full variable domain, rest sourced from reference TRBV5-1 and TRBJ2-2, is KAGVTQTPRYLIKTRGQQVTLSCSPISGHRSVSWYQQTPGQGLQFLFEYFSETQRNKGNFPGRFSGRQFSNSRSEMNVSTLELGDSALYLCASSFISGGNTGELFFGEGSRLTVL.

In its sample, this clonotype was seen many times. The chain has TRBV6-2 or TRBV6-3 and TRBJ2-1, with D perhaps TRBD2 (5 bases). Trimming pared 5 bases from V and 4 bases from J, leaving 9 bases between. The CDR3 is 13 amino acids. Germline V lookup: CDR1 MNHEY, CDR2 SVGEGT. The CDR3 region has the DNA TGTGCCAGCAGTCCCCGGGGTTACAATGAGCAGTTCTTC. It specifies CASSPRGYNEQFF.

This clonotype has at least ten counts. J is TRBJ1-1 and V is TRBV12-3 or TRBV12-4; unclear D gene. V gave up 3 bases and J gave up 4 bases, with 9 bases separating them. This CDR3 contains 13 residues. CDR3 residues: CASSLSGFTEAFF. DNA for the CDR3: TGTGCCAGCAGTTTGTCGGGATTCACTGAAGCTTTCTTT.

Ten or more counts support this clonotype. The chain employs TRBV5-1 and TRBJ2-4; TRBD1 matches 7 bases. The CDR3 has 19 residues. V shed 3 bases and J 7 bases; nucleotides not matched to a gene: 22. The V gene's germline CDR1 is SGHRS and CDR2 YFSETQ. The CDR3 DNA reads TGCGCCAGCAGCTCGACTGATAAGGGAACCTCGACAGGGTGGAACATTCAGTACTTC. The encoded protein is CASSSTDKGTSTGWNIQYF. The variable domain in full, with the rest retrieved from reference TRBV5-1 and TRBJ2-4, is KAGVTQTPRYLIKTRGQQVTLSCSPISGHRSVSWYQQTPGQGLQFLFEYFSETQRNKGNFPGRFSGRQFSNSRSEMNVSTLELGDSALYLCASSSTDKGTSTGWNIQYFGAGTRLSVL.

At least ten counts were recorded for this clonotype. The rearrangement uses TRBV4-3 and TRBJ2-2; no firm D call. This CDR3 has 15 amino acids. In germline, CDR1 is LGHNA, CDR2 YSLEER. V was cut by 2 bases and J by 0 bases, with 7 bases left in between. The CDR3 sequence is CASSQLQPNTGELFF. The CDR3 bases are TGCGCCAGCAGCCAATTACAGCCGAACACCGGGGAGCTGTTTTTT.

CDR3 sequence (DNA): TGTGCCAGTAGTATTACCCGGTCTTCCTCCTACAATGAGCAGTTCTTC. Its translation is CASSITRSSSYNEQFF. This chain uses TRBV19 with TRBJ2-1; no reliable D call. Germline V gene lookup returns CDR1 LNHDA and CDR2 SQIVND (reference sequence). V lost 3 bases and J lost 0, with 12 bases in between. The CDR3 contains 16 residues.

At least ten counts were recorded for this clonotype. The chain employs TRBV12-3 or TRBV12-4 and TRBJ2-7, with D perhaps TRBD2 (5 bases). Trimming took off 4 bases at V and 2 bases at J, with 9 bases between the two ends. The CDR3 length is 13 residues. CDR3 protein: CASSWRRAYEQYF. CDR3 in DNA: TGTGCCAGCAGTTGGAGGCGGGCCTACGAGCAGTACTTC.

The table lists this clonotype with many counts. J is TRBJ2-3 and V is TRBV4-2, with a weak D call TRBD2 (5 bases). The ends were cut back, 2 bases at V and 4 bases at J, with 13 bases in the middle. The CDR3 has 15 residues. Germline CDR1 is LGHNA and CDR2 is YNFKEQ. CDR3 DNA: TGTGCCAGCAGCCAACAAGGGAGAAGCCCAGATACGCAGTATTTT. It yields the protein CASSQQGRSPDTQYF.

This clonotype was seen many times. The chain carries TRBV14 and TRBJ2-5, with unresolved D. CDR1 and CDR2 from the germline V gene are SGHDN and FVKESK. The V gene lost 0 bases and the J gene lost 3 bases, with 11 bases spanning the gap. CDR3 length: 15 residues. CDR3 bases: TGTGCCAGCAGCCAAGATCGGCTTTTAGAAGAGACCCAGTACTTC. This sequence encodes CASSQDRLLEETQYF.